This passage covers 16 T cell receptor beta chains from one sample sequenced in a study of control samples from healthy donors and cancer patients. This table comes from immunoSEQ multiplex PCR, and its TCRdb copy is limited to in-frame clones, with some not included. The profile shows tens of thousands of clones, 75% to 90% of them singletons. Material: PBMCs. These receptors were taken from a man aged 55-75 years with head and neck cancer.

The genes are TRBV7-3 and TRBJ1-2; D uncertain. Trimming removed 2 bases from V and 8 bases from J, with 15 bases in between. The length of the CDR3 is 14 residues. Germline assignment: CDR1 SGHTA and CDR2 FQGTGA. The CDR3 DNA reads TGTGCCAGCAGCTTATTGTTACAAGCCCGGGGCTACACCTTC. Amino acids: CASSLLLQARGYTF.

As concerns this clone: This sample includes further DNA sequences coding for the same CDR3. The V and J genes are TRBV11-1 and TRBJ1-2; 9 bases match TRBD1. The CDR3 length is 13 residues. CDR1 SGHAT and CDR2 FQDESV come from the germline V gene (reference sequence). V gave up 6 bases and J gave up 8 bases; unmatched junction bases: 7. The CDR3 DNA is TGTGCCAGCAGTTCGAGGACAGGGGTGGGCTACACCTTC. Protein sequence: CASSSRTGVGYTF.

The rearrangement links TRBV27 to TRBJ2-1; no clear D gene. The germline V and J ends were trimmed by 5 bases and 0 bases, with 8 bases remaining between them. This CDR3 has 14 residues. CDR1 and CDR2 from the germline V gene are MNHEY and SMNVEV (reference sequence). CDR3 amino acids: CASSIVSSYNEQFF. In DNA, the CDR3 is TGTGCCAGCAGTATAGTTAGCTCCTACAATGAGCAGTTCTTC.

The rearrangement uses TRBV27 and TRBJ2-7, with D perhaps TRBD2 (5 bases). V was trimmed by 5 bases and J by 3 bases, leaving 11 bases between them. In germline, CDR1 is MNHEY, CDR2 SMNVEV (reference sequence). This CDR3 is built from 13 residues. CDR3 coding DNA: TGTGCCAGCAGTCCCTCGGGGAGCTACGAGCAGTACTTC. It yields the protein CASSPSGSYEQYF.

J is TRBJ2-2 and V is TRBV2; 10 bases line up with TRBD2. The CDR3 is 14 residues long. Germline V gene data show CDR1 as SNHLY and CDR2 as FYNNEI. Trimming at V came to 6 bases and at J to 3 bases, leaving 1 base not matched to a gene. CDR3 loop: CASRGLAYTGELFF. The CDR3 DNA is TGTGCCAGCAGGGGACTAGCGTACACCGGGGAGCTGTTTTTT. Filled out from reference TRBV2 and TRBJ2-2, the complete variable domain reads EPEVTQTPSHQVTQMGQEVILRCVPISNHLYFYWYRQILGQKVEFLVSFYNNEISEKSEIFDDQFSVERPDGSNFTLKIRSTKLEDSAMYFCASRGLAYTGELFFGEGSRLTVL.

This clone was detected only once. The gene calls are TRBV9 and TRBJ2-1; possibly TRBD1 for D (6 bases). Trimming took 3 bases from V and 0 from J, leaving 10 bases between them. This CDR3 has 15 amino acids. CDR1 SGDLS and CDR2 YYNGEE come from the germline V gene. The DNA for the CDR3 is TGTGCCAGCAGCGGCCGGGACACCTCCTACAATGAGCAGTTCTTC. It translates to CASSGRDTSYNEQFF.

V is TRBV24-1 and J is TRBJ1-2; D gene ambiguous. Germline loops: CDR1 KGHDR, CDR2 SFDVKD. The CDR3 is 14 residues long. The V end lost 1 base, the J end lost 4 bases, and 9 bases lay between the germline ends. The CDR3 spells CATSDLRRAYGYTF. The CDR3 nucleotides read TGTGCCACCAGTGATTTACGTAGAGCCTATGGCTACACCTTC.

The chain couples TRBV6-5 to TRBJ1-1, with no clear D. Germline CDR1 is MNHEY and CDR2 is SVGAGI. V was pared by 6 bases and J by 5 bases, with 13 bases between. The CDR3 extends over 13 amino acids. In DNA, the CDR3 is TGTGCCAGCAGCAAGAACCCACGTACTGAAGCTTTCTTT. Translating gives CASSKNPRTEAFF.

This clone has just a few counts. The CDR3 nucleotides read TGTGCCATCAGTACCCAAGAAGGGGTGGCCACTGAAGCTTTCTTT. As protein: CAISTQEGVATEAFF. The chain is built from TRBV10-3 and TRBJ1-1, with D possibly being TRBD1 (5 bases). The CDR3 loop spans 15 amino acids. Germline V gene sequence: CDR1 ENHRY, CDR2 SYGVKD. Trimming shortened V by 5 bases and J by 4 bases, and 17 bases separated the two germline ends.

J is TRBJ2-1 and V is TRBV20-1; the D is unclear. CDR1 is DFQATT, CDR2 SNEGSKA, per germline (reference sequence). The CDR3 length is 10 residues. V was cut by 0 bases and J by 6 bases, with 0 bases left in between. CDR3 bases: TGCAGTGCTAGAGACAATGAGCAGTTCTTC. Amino acid sequence: CSARDNEQFF.

This chain connects TRBV10-1 to TRBJ2-1; perhaps TRBD2 as D (6 bases). The germline V gene has CDR1 WNHNN and CDR2 SYGVQD (reference sequence). The CDR3 loop spans 13 amino acids. Trimming stripped 6 bases from V and 10 bases from J, with 16 bases between. The CDR3 DNA is TGCGCCAGCAGCCATCTTAGGAGGGAGGAGCAGTTCTTC. This codes for CASSHLRREEQFF.

The chain recombines TRBV2 with TRBJ1-1; D uncertain. Germline V gene sequence: CDR1 SNHLY, CDR2 FYNNEI. V dropped 8 bases and J dropped 5 bases, with 12 bases sitting between them. The CDR3 length is 12 residues. CDR3 bases: TGTGCCAGCCGGCGGGATGTTACTGAAGCTTTCTTT. The encoded protein is CASRRDVTEAFF. Full variable domain (missing parts from reference TRBV2 and TRBJ1-1): EPEVTQTPSHQVTQMGQEVILRCVPISNHLYFYWYRQILGQKVEFLVSFYNNEISEKSEIFDDQFSVERPDGSNFTLKIRSTKLEDSAMYFCASRRDVTEAFFGQGTRLTVV.

The rearrangement uses TRBV7-2 and TRBJ1-1; maybe TRBD1 (5 bases). The CDR3 runs to 14 residues. V lost 2 bases and J lost 4, with 11 bases in between. The germline V gene encodes CDR1 SGHTA and CDR2 FQGNSA. The CDR3 is CASSLTGQGTEAFF. The CDR3, as DNA: TGTGCCAGCAGCTTAACGGGGCAGGGCACTGAAGCTTTCTTT.

This chain joins TRBV5-1 and TRBJ2-2; 10 nucleotides match TRBD2. This CDR3 has 15 amino acids. Trimming cost V 3 bases and J 6 bases; bases outside gene matches: 5. CDR1 SGHRS and CDR2 YFSETQ come from the germline V gene. The CDR3 sequence is CASSSLAGAAGELFF. The CDR3 bases are TGCGCCAGCAGCTCTCTAGCGGGAGCCGCCGGGGAGCTGTTTTTT. Combining the CDR3 with reference TRBV5-1 and TRBJ2-2 gives the whole variable domain KAGVTQTPRYLIKTRGQQVTLSCSPISGHRSVSWYQQTPGQGLQFLFEYFSETQRNKGNFPGRFSGRQFSNSRSEMNVSTLELGDSALYLCASSSLAGAAGELFFGEGSRLTVL.

The V gene is TRBV27, the J gene TRBJ2-7; D might be TRBD1 (5 bases). CDR1 MNHEY and CDR2 SMNVEV come from the germline V gene (reference sequence). V lost 6 bases and J lost 3, with 6 bases in between. CDR3 size: 11 residues. CDR3 nucleotide sequence: TGTGCCAGCAGAAGGGGCTACGAGCAGTACGTC. Translated: CASRRGYEQYV.

This clone appeared a few times. This rearrangement joins TRBV7-9 to TRBJ1-3; D is perhaps TRBD1 (6 bases). This CDR3 has 19 amino acids. Germline CDR1 SEHNR, CDR2 FQNEAQ (reference sequence). The germline V and J ends were trimmed by 5 bases and 0 bases, with 23 bases remaining between them. For the CDR3, the DNA is TGTGCCAGCAGCCCCCGGGGTTGGGGGCACAGGCGCTCTGGAAACACCATATATTTT. Its protein is CASSPRGWGHRRSGNTIYF.